What follows are 27 T cell receptor beta chains derived from one specimen sequenced in a study of OX40 agonist ivuxolimab in advanced cancers. Method: immunoSEQ multiplex PCR; TCRdb's copy keeps in-frame clones and lacks some. The table shows tens of thousands of clones, with approximately 85% occurring only once. Source: CD4+ or CD8+ T cells sorted from blood, taken in a trial of the OX40 agonist ivuxolimab. Receptor source: an adult with an advanced solid tumor such as melanoma, head and neck, liver or kidney cancer.

This chain connects TRBV7-9 to TRBJ2-7; possible D gene TRBD2, 5 bases. V lost 5 bases to trimming and J lost 2 bases, with 22 bases between them. The CDR3 length is 17 residues. Germline CDR1 and CDR2: SEHNR and FQNEAQ (reference sequence). The CDR3 nucleotides are TGTGCCAGCAGCCCAAGCGGTGTGGGAGCAGGTACCTACGAGCAGTACTTC. Amino acid sequence: CASSPSGVGAGTYEQYF.

The J gene is TRBJ1-6, the V gene TRBV2, with 7 bases identical to TRBD1. The CDR3 consists of 13 residues. In germline, CDR1 is SNHLY, CDR2 FYNNEI. Trimming at V came to 7 bases and at J to 7 bases, leaving 4 bases not matched to a gene. CDR3 amino acids: CASTQDRNSPLHF. CDR3 coding DNA: TGTGCCAGCACCCAGGACAGGAATTCACCCCTCCACTTT. Supplemented by reference TRBV2 and TRBJ1-6, the full variable domain reads EPEVTQTPSHQVTQMGQEVILRCVPISNHLYFYWYRQILGQKVEFLVSFYNNEISEKSEIFDDQFSVERPDGSNFTLKIRSTKLEDSAMYFCASTQDRNSPLHFGNGTRLTVT.

The V gene is TRBV28, the J gene TRBJ1-2; no definite D call. Germline CDR1 is MDHEN and CDR2 is SYDVKM. The CDR3 is 12 amino acids. With 5 bases removed from V and 8 bases from J, the gap between germline ends came to 12 bases. CDR3 loop: CASSKQDRGYTF. CDR3 DNA sequence: TGTGCCAGCAGTAAACAAGATCGCGGCTACACCTTC.

The chain has TRBV7-2 and TRBJ2-5, with 9 bases identical to TRBD2. The CDR3 spans 17 residues. Germline CDR1 SGHTA, CDR2 FQGNSA. V lost 5 bases and J lost 2; bases outside the gene matches: 12. CDR3: CASSPRASGETQETQYF. The CDR3 DNA sequence: TGTGCCAGCAGCCCTAGAGCTAGCGGGGAAACTCAAGAGACCCAGTACTTC.

The V call is TRBV5-6, the J call TRBJ1-2; perhaps TRBD1 as D (5 bases). Germline CDR1 is SGHDT and CDR2 is YYEEEE. This CDR3 spans 13 amino acids. V was cut by 0 bases and J by 4 bases, with 7 bases left in between. The CDR3 reads CASSLGDSYGYTF. DNA of the CDR3: TGTGCCAGCAGCTTGGGTGACAGCTATGGCTACACCTTC.

This chain uses TRBV19 with TRBJ2-3; 10 bases fit TRBD2. The CDR3 has 15 amino acids. CDR1 LNHDA and CDR2 SQIVND come from the germline V gene (reference sequence). J lost 0 bases, V lost 5 bases, and 2 bases had no gene match. The DNA for the CDR3 is TGTGCCAGTAGTCGGACTAGCGGTAGCACAGATACGCAGTATTTT. Encoded protein: CASSRTSGSTDTQYF.

This clone has more than one count but fewer than ten. This sequence joins TRBV27 and TRBJ2-3; no definite D call. Trimming pared 3 bases from V and 1 base from J, leaving 11 bases between. Germline V lookup: CDR1 MNHEY, CDR2 SMNVEV (reference sequence). This CDR3 region has 15 residues. The CDR3 DNA follows: TGTGCCAGCAGTTTCCTAGGGCAGGGCACAGATACGCAGTATTTT. Its translation: CASSFLGQGTDTQYF.

This clone was seen a few times. The chain carries TRBV5-6 and TRBJ1-2, with D perhaps TRBD1 (5 bases). The CDR3 length is 13 residues. V lost 3 bases, J lost 8 bases, and 14 bases lay in between. Germline V gives CDR1 SGHDT, CDR2 YYEEEE. This chain's CDR3 is CASSSVGVGGYTF. CDR3 DNA sequence: TGTGCCAGCAGCTCGGTAGGGGTCGGAGGCTACACCTTC.

The V call is TRBV2, the J call TRBJ2-7; possibly TRBD2 for D (5 bases). The V end lost 5 bases, the J end lost 4 bases, and 6 bases lay between the germline ends. This CDR3 contains 11 residues. Germline CDR1 is SNHLY and CDR2 is FYNNEI. The CDR3 nucleotides read TGTGCCAGCAGTCCGGGGTACGAGCAGTACTTC. Translated: CASSPGYEQYF.

The chain recombines TRBV4-1 with TRBJ1-1; maybe TRBD1 (5 bases). The CDR3 covers 15 residues. Germline CDR1 MGHRA, CDR2 YSYEKL. Trimming cost V 3 bases and J 2 bases, with 13 bases left between them. CDR3 loop: CASSHQGSANTEAFF. CDR3 nucleotide sequence: TGCGCCAGCAGCCATCAGGGATCAGCAAACACTGAAGCTTTCTTT.

This chain joins TRBV19 and TRBJ1-1; 7 bases line up with TRBD1. The CDR3 runs 14 residues. The trim removed 4 bases at V and 7 bases at J, leaving 9 bases unmatched. In germline, CDR1 is LNHDA, CDR2 SQIVND (reference sequence). The CDR3 here is CASSSQGGRVEAFF. For the CDR3, the DNA is TGTGCCAGTAGTAGTCAGGGGGGCCGCGTTGAAGCTTTCTTT.

The genes are TRBV7-2 and TRBJ1-2, with TRBD1 matching 9 bases. Germline V gene lookup returns CDR1 SGHTA and CDR2 FQGNSA. CDR3 size: 17 residues. Losses at the gene ends were 4 bases for V and 1 base for J; bases not matched to a gene: 10. The CDR3 sequence: CASSYQTGTGFNYGYTF. The CDR3 DNA sequence: TGTGCCAGCAGCTATCAGACCGGGACAGGGTTTAACTATGGCTACACCTTC.

The J gene is TRBJ2-1, the V gene TRBV5-1; 7 nucleotides line up with TRBD1. The ends lost 0 bases at V and 5 bases at J; junction bases unmatched: 2. CDR1 is SGHRS, CDR2 YFSETQ, per germline. The CDR3 loop spans 14 amino acids. The CDR3: CASSLGTGDNEQFF. CDR3 DNA sequence: TGCGCCAGCAGCTTGGGGACAGGAGACAATGAGCAGTTCTTC.

The chain links TRBV6-5 to TRBJ1-6; 9 nucleotides agree with TRBD1. The CDR3 is 15 amino acids. Trimming removed 0 bases from V and 7 bases from J; junction bases left unmatched: 1. CDR1 MNHEY and CDR2 SVGAGI come from the germline V gene. CDR3 protein: CASSYSGTGNSPLHF. The CDR3 DNA reads as TGTGCCAGCAGTTACTCGGGGACAGGGAATTCACCCCTCCACTTT.

The rearrangement uses TRBV5-6 and TRBJ2-3; D not certain. The CDR3 has 13 amino acids. Germline CDR1 and CDR2: SGHDT and YYEEEE. V was trimmed by 0 bases and J by 2 bases, leaving 4 bases between them. The CDR3 here is CASSLVPTDTQYF. CDR3 DNA sequence: TGTGCCAGCAGCTTGGTCCCCACAGATACGCAGTATTTT. The whole variable domain, filled in from reference TRBV5-6 and TRBJ2-3, reads DAGVTQSPTHLIKTRGQQVTLRCSPKSGHDTVSWYQQALGQGPQFIFQYYEEEERQRGNFPDRFSGHQFPNYSSELNVNALLLGDSALYLCASSLVPTDTQYFGPGTRLTVL.

The chain uses TRBV6-1 and TRBJ2-5, with 7 bases fitting TRBD2. Losses at the gene ends were 4 bases for V and 1 base for J; bases not matched to a gene: 0. Germline V gives CDR1 MNHNS, CDR2 SASEGT. The CDR3 length is 13 residues. The CDR3 DNA reads TGTGCCAGCAGTGCTAGCGGCCAAGAGACCCAGTACTTC. Protein sequence: CASSASGQETQYF.

The chain employs TRBV19 and TRBJ2-1; TRBD1 or TRBD2 may be the D gene (5 bases each). The V end was cut by 5 bases, the J end by 10 bases, with 21 bases between. The CDR3 contains 15 residues. Germline CDR1 reads LNHDA; CDR2 reads SQIVND (reference sequence). This chain's CDR3 is CASSAQGRGVLEQFF. In DNA form, the CDR3 reads TGTGCCAGTAGTGCCCAGGGTCGGGGAGTTCTAGAGCAGTTCTTC. The entire variable domain, with the rest obtained from reference TRBV19 and TRBJ2-1, is as follows: DGGITQSPKYLFRKEGQNVTLSCEQNLNHDAMYWYRQDPGQGLRLIYYSQIVNDFQKGDIAEGYSVSREKKESFPLTVTSAQKNPTAFYLCASSAQGRGVLEQFFGPGTRLTVL.

The rearrangement links TRBV9 to TRBJ2-7; TRBD2 matches at 12 bases. Trimming removed 1 base from V and 5 bases from J; junction bases left unmatched: 4. Per germline, CDR1 SGDLS and CDR2 YYNGEE. This CDR3 spans 15 amino acids. This chain's CDR3 is CASSVSSGGVNEQYF. The CDR3 DNA sequence: TGTGCCAGCAGCGTATCTAGCGGGGGGGTCAACGAGCAGTACTTC.

V and J are TRBV7-2 and TRBJ2-1; 7 positions agree with TRBD2. Germline CDR1 and CDR2: SGHTA and FQGNSA. This CDR3 has 18 residues. Trimming removed 4 bases from V and 0 bases from J; junction bases left unmatched: 12. The CDR3 protein is CASSSSGGGWSSYNEQFF. The CDR3 nucleotides are TGTGCCAGCAGCTCCTCTGGGGGGGGATGGAGCTCCTACAATGAGCAGTTCTTC.

The CDR3 loop is CASSLYQGAITEAFF. DNA for the CDR3: TGTGCCAGCAGCCTTTATCAGGGGGCAATCACTGAAGCTTTCTTT. The gene calls are TRBV7-3 and TRBJ1-1, with 8 bases that match TRBD1. The CDR3 length is 15 residues. Germline CDR1 and CDR2: SGHTA and FQGTGA. V lost 5 bases, J lost 4 bases, and 9 bases stayed unmatched. The full variable domain, with the rest looked up from reference TRBV7-3 and TRBJ1-1, is GAGVSQTPSNKVTEKGKYVELRCDPISGHTALYWYRQSLGQGPEFLIYFQGTGAADDSGLPNDRFFAVRPEGSVSTLKIQRTERGDSAVYLCASSLYQGAITEAFFGQGTRLTVV.

V usage is TRBV28 and J usage is TRBJ1-1; the D gene is possibly TRBD1 (5 bases). CDR1 is MDHEN and CDR2 is SYDVKM in the germline V gene. There are 15 residues in the CDR3. V was clipped by 8 bases and J by 1 base, with 17 bases between them. The CDR3 protein is CASRRYGGPNTEAFF. CDR3 nucleotides: TGTGCCAGCCGACGGTACGGGGGACCGAACACTGAAGCTTTCTTT.

The chain carries TRBV6-1 and TRBJ2-3; D not resolved. The CDR3 covers 14 residues. V gave up 7 bases and J gave up 1 base, with 12 bases separating them. Germline values: CDR1 MNHNS, CDR2 SASEGT. This CDR3 reads CASTDPGGTDTQYF. The CDR3 bases are TGTGCCAGCACCGACCCTGGCGGCACAGATACGCAGTATTTT.

V is TRBV19 and J is TRBJ1-3; no clear D gene. V was trimmed by 8 bases and J by 0 bases, leaving 14 bases between them. Germline V gene lookup returns CDR1 LNHDA and CDR2 SQIVND (reference sequence). This CDR3 spans 15 amino acids. CDR3 bases: TGTGCCAGTTCGGAGTGGCTGAGCTCTGGAAACACCATATATTTT. It codes for CASSEWLSSGNTIYF.

The chain uses TRBV10-3 and TRBJ2-5, with 9 positions matching TRBD2. This CDR3 has 11 residues. The germline CDR1 and CDR2 sequences are ENHRY and SYGVKD. Trimming at V came to 10 bases and at J to 4 bases, leaving 1 base not matched to a gene. This chain's CDR3 is CANSGGETQYF. In DNA form, the CDR3 reads TGTGCCAATAGCGGGGGAGAGACCCAGTACTTC.

The chain is built from TRBV7-2 and TRBJ2-6; D uncertain. Trimming took off 3 bases at V and 4 bases at J, with 10 bases between the two ends. This CDR3 comprises 15 residues. Germline CDR1 is SGHTA and CDR2 is FQGNSA. In DNA form, the CDR3 reads TGTGCCAGCAGCTTTAACACGGGCGGGGCCAACGTCCTGACTTTC. Its translation is CASSFNTGGANVLTF.

The chain carries TRBV4-2 and TRBJ2-7, with 10 bases fitting TRBD2. Trimming removed 3 bases from V and 3 bases from J; junction bases left unmatched: 5. CDR3 length equals 15 residues. Germline-derived CDR1 and CDR2 are LGHNA and YNFKEQ. The DNA of the CDR3 is TGTGCCAGCAGCCAGTCCATAGCGGGGGGCTACGAGCAGTACTTC. Its protein product is CASSQSIAGGYEQYF.

The chain combines TRBV29-1 with TRBJ2-3; D gene unclear. Trimming shortened V by 2 bases and J by 6 bases, and 9 bases separated the two germline ends. In germline, CDR1 is SQVTM, CDR2 ANQGSEA. The CDR3 is 12 amino acids. The CDR3 region is CSVEISADTQYF. The CDR3 DNA reads TGCAGCGTTGAAATCAGTGCGGATACGCAGTATTTT.